This TCR beta chain was observed in a study of shared clonotypes between healthy human individuals. Whole-study findings and limits: Sharing across four donors was highest in naive CD4 (roughly 5%) and lowest in memory CD8 (0.4%).

Of note for this clone: Its matching antigen is unknown.

Sequenced by immunoSEQ multiplex PCR; TCRdb stores in-frame clones only, minus some. The sample consists of roughly 2.4 million clones, approximately 96% of them appearing once. Trimming left V 2 bases short and J 6 bases short, with 15 bases between. The CDR3 runs to 15 residues. Germline V CDR1 and CDR2: SEHNR, FQNEAQ (reference sequence). The V call is TRBV7-9, the J call TRBJ2-3; possibly TRBD1 for D (6 bases). The TCR comes from a young man in good health. Specimen: naive CD4+ T cells sorted from blood. This sample's subset: CD45RA+ positively selected. CDR3 nucleotides: TGTGCCAGCAGCTTACGAGTACAGGGTTCCGATACGCAGTATTTT. As protein: CASSLRVQGSDTQYF.